This T cell receptor (beta chain) came from a study of memory CD4+ T cells and cytomegalovirus serostatus (dated by TCRdb to about 2019). Broadly, across the study: The cohort comprised about 33 healthy Belgian adults, 9 CMV seropositive and some 25 CMV seronegative. CD4+ memory TCRbeta repertoires of a Belgian cohort with known cytomegalovirus serostatus were sequenced in order to replicate a published TCR-based CMV serostatus classifier. The paper as a whole reports these results and caveats: Among the 160 or so previously reported CMV-associated TCRbeta sequences, some 70 showed up in the CD4+ memory repertoires, with each one found in between one and five individuals. Only CD4+CD45RO+ memory cells were sequenced, in contrast to the original study, in which naive and memory CD4+ and CD8+ populations were covered. For predicting CMV serostatus, the median bootstrapped AUC was approximately 0.95 using the original framework and about 0.9 using a US-trained random forest. The results were read as suggesting that the CMV-associated TCR signature is, for the most part, present in the CD4+ memory repertoire. On the Belgian cohort, the classifier built on the original framework reached a median bootstrapped AUC of approximately 0.95, with a 95% CI of 0.76-1.00.

Single viable CD3+CD4+CD8-CD45RO+ cells were sorted as memory CD4+ T cells on a FACSAria II. CMV serostatus was determined with a Roche Elecsys assay detecting serum IgG against CMV pp150, pp28, p38 and p52. After the samples were thawed, total CD4+ T cells were enriched through positive selection using CD4 magnetic microbeads. Samples originated from another study that specifically interrogated the CD4+ T cell memory repertoire. Peripheral blood mononuclear cells were isolated and cryopreserved according to standard operating procedures, and serum was stored at -80 degrees C. Staining used CD3-PerCP (BW264/56), CD4-APC (RPA-T4), CD45RO-PE (UCHT1) and CD8-Pacific Orange (3B5) antibodies, with Sytox blue excluding non-viable cells. About this clone: Its antigen is not yet known. The input lacks base qualities; no much larger clone sits a single base away.

Genomic DNA was extracted from sorted cells with the Quick-DNA Microprep Kit. TCRbeta DNA was amplified with the immunoSEQ hsTCRbeta kit following the manufacturer's protocol. An Illumina MiSeq instrument was used to sequence the TCRbeta libraries. The authors processed their data as follows. Following removal of out-of-frame sequences, approximately 2.1 million distinct TCRbeta sequences were retained, with an average of around 70,000 per individual. Each individual was scored by the count of about 150 previously reported CMV-associated TCRbeta sequences and the total productive distinct TCRbeta count. A beta-binomial model was reimplemented in Python, and scikit-learn random forests with default parameters were trained on data from the US cohort. Classifier performance on the Belgian cohort was summarized as median AUC with percentile confidence intervals calculated over 10,000 bootstrap iterations. TCRdb obtained this table from immuneACCESS and retained in-frame rearrangements with V and J assigned. These tables miss some clones; where compared with another copy, unresolved V genes account for less than half of the shortfall, and the remainder is unexplained. V, J and clone size are those of that table, while D and trimming were read from the DNA. Within this sample are over 40,000 clones, with approximately 74% of them counted one time only. The ten largest clones take up 1.2% of the sample.

The TCR originated in an adult in good health and CMV-seropositive. Input material: memory CD4+ T cells from blood.

The CDR3 region has the sequence CASSLTFGTGDYEQYF. The bases read TGTGCCAGCAGCTTGACCTTCGGGACAGGGGACTACGAGCAGTACTTC. Recombination linked TRBV7-2 to TRBJ2-7; 10 bases in between match TRBD1. Looking up the germline V gene yields CDR1 SGHTA and CDR2 FQGNSA. CDR3 length: 16 amino acids, cysteine to phenylalanine. Just the 48-base CDR3 DNA is kept, in frame starting at base 1. Compared with germline, V lacks 3 bases and J lacks 3 bases; bases without a gene match: 8.